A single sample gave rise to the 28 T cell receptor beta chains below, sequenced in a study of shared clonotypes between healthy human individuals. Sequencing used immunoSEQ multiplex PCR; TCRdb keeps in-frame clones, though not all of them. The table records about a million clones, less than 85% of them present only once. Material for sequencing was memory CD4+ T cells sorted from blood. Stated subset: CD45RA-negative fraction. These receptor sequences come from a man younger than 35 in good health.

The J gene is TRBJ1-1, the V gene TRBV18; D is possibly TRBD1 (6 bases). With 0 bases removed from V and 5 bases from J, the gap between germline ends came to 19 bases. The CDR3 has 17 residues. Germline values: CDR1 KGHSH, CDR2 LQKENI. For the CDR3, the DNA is TGTGCCAGCTCACCACCGGGGGGGGCCCTAGACAGAACTGAAGCTTTCTTT. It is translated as CASSPPGGALDRTEAFF.

The CDR3 reads CASNDIHQVSGANVLTF. CDR3 DNA: TGTGCCAGCAACGACATACATCAAGTCTCTGGGGCCAACGTCCTGACTTTC. The chain recombines TRBV7-2 with TRBJ2-6, with D unresolved. This CDR3 is 17 amino acids long. Trimming stripped 7 bases from V and 0 bases from J, with 16 bases between. Per the germline V gene, CDR1 is SGHTA and CDR2 is FQGNSA.

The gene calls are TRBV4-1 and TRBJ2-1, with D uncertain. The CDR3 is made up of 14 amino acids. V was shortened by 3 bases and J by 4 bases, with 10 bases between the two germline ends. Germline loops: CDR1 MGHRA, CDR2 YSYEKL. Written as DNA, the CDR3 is TGCGCCAGCAGCCAGGCCCTAGGATACAATGAGCAGTTCTTC. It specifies CASSQALGYNEQFF.

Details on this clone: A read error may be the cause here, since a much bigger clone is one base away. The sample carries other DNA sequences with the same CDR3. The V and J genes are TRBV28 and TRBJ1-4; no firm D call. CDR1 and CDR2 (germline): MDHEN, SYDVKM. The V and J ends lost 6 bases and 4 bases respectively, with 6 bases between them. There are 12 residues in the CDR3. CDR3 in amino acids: CASRAGNEKLFF. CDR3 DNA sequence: TGTGCCAGCAGGGCGGGTAATGAAAAACTGTTTTTT.

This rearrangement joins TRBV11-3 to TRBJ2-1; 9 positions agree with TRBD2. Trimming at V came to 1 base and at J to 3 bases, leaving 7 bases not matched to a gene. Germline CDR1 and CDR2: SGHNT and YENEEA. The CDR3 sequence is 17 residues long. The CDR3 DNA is TGTGCCAGCAGCTTAGGCGGGGGGGCAGGTAGCTACAATGAGCAGTTCTTC. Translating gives CASSLGGGAGSYNEQFF.

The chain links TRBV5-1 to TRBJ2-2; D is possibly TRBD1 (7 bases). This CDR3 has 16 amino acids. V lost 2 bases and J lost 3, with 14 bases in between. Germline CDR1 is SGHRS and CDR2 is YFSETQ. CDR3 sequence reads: CASSLQGPGDTGELFF. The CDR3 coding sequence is TGCGCCAGCAGCTTACAGGGGCCGGGGGACACCGGGGAGCTGTTTTTT.

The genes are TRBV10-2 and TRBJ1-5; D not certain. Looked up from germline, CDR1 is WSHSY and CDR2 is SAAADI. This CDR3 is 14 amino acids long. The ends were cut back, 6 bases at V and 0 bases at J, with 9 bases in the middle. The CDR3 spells CASSSMVSNQPQHF. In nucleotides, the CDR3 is TGCGCCAGCAGCTCAATGGTTAGCAATCAGCCCCAGCATTTT.

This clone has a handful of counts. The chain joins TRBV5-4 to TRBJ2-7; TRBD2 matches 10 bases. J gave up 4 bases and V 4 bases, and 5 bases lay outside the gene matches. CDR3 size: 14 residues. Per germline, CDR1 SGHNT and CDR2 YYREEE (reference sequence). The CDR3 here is CASSDKTSGYEQYF. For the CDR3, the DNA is TGTGCCAGCAGCGATAAGACTAGCGGGTACGAGCAGTACTTC. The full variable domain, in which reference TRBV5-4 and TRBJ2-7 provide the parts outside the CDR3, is ETGVTQSPTHLIKTRGQQVTLRCSSQSGHNTVSWYQQALGQGPQFIFQYYREEENGRGNFPPRFSGLQFPNYSSELNVNALELDDSALYLCASSDKTSGYEQYFGPGTRLTVT.

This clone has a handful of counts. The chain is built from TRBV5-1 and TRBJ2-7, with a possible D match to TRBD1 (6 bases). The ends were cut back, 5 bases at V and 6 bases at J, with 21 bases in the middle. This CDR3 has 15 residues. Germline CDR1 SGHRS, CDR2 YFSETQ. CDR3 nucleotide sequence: TGCGCCAGCAGGTCTACCGGGACACCAAAAGGCGAGCAGTACTTC. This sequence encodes CASRSTGTPKGEQYF.

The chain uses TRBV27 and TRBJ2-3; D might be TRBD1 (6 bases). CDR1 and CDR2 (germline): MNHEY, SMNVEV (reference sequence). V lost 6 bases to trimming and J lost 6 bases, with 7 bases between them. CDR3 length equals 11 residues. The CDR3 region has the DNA TGTGCCAGCAGGGGGGCGGATACGCAGTATTTT. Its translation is CASRGADTQYF.

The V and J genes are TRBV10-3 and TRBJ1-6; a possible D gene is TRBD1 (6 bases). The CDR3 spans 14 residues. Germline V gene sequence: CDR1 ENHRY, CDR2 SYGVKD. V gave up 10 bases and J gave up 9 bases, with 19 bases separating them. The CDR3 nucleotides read TGTGCCACCCGGGGTGGGGGGCAAGGTTCACCCCTCCACTTT. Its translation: CATRGGGQGSPLHF.

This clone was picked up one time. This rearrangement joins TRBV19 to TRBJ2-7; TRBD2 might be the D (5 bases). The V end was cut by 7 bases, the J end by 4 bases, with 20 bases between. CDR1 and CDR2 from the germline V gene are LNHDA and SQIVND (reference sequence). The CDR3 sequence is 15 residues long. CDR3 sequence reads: CASTRRWAGDYEQYF. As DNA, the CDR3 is TGTGCCAGTACTCGGAGGTGGGCAGGTGATTACGAGCAGTACTTC.

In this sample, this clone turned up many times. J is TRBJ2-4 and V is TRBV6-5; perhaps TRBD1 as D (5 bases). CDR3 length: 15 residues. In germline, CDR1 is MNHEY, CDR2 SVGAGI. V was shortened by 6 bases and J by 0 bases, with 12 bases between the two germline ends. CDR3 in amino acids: CASSPDSIAKNIQYF. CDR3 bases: TGTGCCAGCAGCCCAGACAGTATAGCCAAAAACATTCAGTACTTC.

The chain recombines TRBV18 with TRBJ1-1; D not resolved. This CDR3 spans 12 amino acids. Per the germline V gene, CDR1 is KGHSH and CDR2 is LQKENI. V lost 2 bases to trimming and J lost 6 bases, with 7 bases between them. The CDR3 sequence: CASSPSRPEAFF. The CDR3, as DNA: TGTGCCAGCTCACCATCCAGGCCTGAAGCTTTCTTT.

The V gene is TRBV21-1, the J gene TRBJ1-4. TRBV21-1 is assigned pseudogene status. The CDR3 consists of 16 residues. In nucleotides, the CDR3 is TGTGCCAGCACCTCCCCGGTTGATGCAACTAATGAAAAACTGTTTTTT. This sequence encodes CASTSPVDATNEKLFF.

This CDR3 reads CASSQRRGQGVNEQYF. The CDR3 DNA is TGTGCCAGCAGCCAACGTCGGGGACAGGGGGTAAACGAGCAGTACTTC. The chain uses TRBV13 and TRBJ2-7; 11 nucleotides align to TRBD1. V trimming: 5 bases; J trimming: 5 bases; junction bases outside the gene matches: 11. The CDR3 loop spans 16 amino acids. In germline, CDR1 is PRHDT, CDR2 FYEKMQ (reference sequence).

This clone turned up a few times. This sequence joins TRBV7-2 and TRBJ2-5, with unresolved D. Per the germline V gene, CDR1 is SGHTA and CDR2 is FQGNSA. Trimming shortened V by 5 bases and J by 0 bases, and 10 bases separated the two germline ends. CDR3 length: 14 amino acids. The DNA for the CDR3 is TGTGCCAGCAGCCAAGGGCCAAACCAAGAGACCCAGTACTTC. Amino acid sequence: CASSQGPNQETQYF.

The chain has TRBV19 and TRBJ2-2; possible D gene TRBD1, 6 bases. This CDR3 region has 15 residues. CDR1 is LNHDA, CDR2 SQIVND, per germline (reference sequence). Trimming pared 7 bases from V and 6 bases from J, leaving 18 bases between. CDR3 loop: CASNHRTVHSGELFF. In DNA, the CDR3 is TGTGCCAGTAATCACAGGACAGTACACTCCGGGGAGCTGTTTTTT.

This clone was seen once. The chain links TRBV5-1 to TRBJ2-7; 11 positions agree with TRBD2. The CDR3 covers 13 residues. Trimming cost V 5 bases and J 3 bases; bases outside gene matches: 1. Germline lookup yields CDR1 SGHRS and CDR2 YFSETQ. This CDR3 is CASRTSGVYEQYF. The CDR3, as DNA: TGCGCCAGCAGGACTAGCGGGGTCTACGAGCAGTACTTC.

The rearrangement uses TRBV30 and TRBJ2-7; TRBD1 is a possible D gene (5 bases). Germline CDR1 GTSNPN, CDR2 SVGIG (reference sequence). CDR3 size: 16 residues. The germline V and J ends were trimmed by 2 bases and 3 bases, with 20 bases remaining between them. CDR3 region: CAWSNLTGFSSYEQYF. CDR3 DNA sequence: TGTGCCTGGAGTAATCTCACAGGATTTAGTAGCTACGAGCAGTACTTC.

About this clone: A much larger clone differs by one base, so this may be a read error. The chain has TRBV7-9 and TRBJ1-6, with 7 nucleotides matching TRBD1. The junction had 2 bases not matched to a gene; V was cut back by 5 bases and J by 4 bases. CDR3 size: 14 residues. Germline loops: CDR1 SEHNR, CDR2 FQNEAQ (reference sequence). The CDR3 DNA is TGTGCCAGCAGCATGACAGGGTATAATTCACCCCTCCACTTT. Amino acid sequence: CASSMTGYNSPLHF.

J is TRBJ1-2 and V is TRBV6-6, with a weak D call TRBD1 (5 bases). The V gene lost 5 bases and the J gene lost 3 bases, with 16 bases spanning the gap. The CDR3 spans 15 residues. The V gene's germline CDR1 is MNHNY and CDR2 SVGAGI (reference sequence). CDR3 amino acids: CASSRGLWGDYGYTF. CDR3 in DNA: TGTGCCAGCAGTAGGGGCCTTTGGGGCGACTATGGCTACACCTTC.

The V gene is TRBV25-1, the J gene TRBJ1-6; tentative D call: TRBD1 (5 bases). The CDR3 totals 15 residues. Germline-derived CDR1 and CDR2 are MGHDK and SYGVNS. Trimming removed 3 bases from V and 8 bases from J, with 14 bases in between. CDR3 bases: TGTGCCAGCAGTGATTTCAGTACAGGACATTCACCCCTCCACTTT. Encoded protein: CASSDFSTGHSPLHF.

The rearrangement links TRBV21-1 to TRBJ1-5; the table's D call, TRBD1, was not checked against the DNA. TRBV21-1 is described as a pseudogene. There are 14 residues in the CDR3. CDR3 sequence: CASRGVSRNQPQHF. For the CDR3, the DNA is TGTGCCAGCAGAGGGGTTAGTCGCAATCAGCCCCAGCATTTT.

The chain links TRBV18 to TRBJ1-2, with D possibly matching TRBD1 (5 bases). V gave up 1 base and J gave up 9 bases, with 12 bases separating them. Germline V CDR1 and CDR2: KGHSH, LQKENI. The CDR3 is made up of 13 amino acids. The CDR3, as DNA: TGTGCCAGCTCACCACGGCAGGCAGGGAGCTACACCTTC. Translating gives CASSPRQAGSYTF. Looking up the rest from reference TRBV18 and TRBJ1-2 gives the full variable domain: NAGVMQNPRHLVRRRGQEARLRCSPMKGHSHVYWYRQLPEEGLKFMVYLQKENIIDESGMPKERFSAEFPKEGPSILRIQQVVRGDSAAYFCASSPRQAGSYTFGSGTRLTVV.

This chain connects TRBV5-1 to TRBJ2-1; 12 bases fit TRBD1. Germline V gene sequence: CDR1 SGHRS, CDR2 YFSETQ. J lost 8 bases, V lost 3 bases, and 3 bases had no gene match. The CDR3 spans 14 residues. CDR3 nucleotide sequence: TGCGCCAGCAGCTGGGGACAGGGGGCCTATGAGCAGTTCTTC. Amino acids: CASSWGQGAYEQFF.

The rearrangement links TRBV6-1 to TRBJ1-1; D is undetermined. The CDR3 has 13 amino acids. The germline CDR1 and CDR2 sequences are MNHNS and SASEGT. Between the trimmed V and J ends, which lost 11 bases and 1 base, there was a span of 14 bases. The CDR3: CAVSLTENTEAFF. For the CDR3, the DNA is TGTGCCGTGAGCCTCACGGAGAACACTGAAGCTTTCTTT.

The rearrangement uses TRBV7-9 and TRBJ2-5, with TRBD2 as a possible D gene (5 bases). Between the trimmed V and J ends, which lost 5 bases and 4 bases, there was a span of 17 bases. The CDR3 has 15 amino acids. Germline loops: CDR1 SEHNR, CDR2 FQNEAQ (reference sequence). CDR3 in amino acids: CASSLRGTNLETQYF. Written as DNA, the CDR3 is TGTGCCAGCAGCCTACGGGGTACCAATCTAGAGACCCAGTACTTC. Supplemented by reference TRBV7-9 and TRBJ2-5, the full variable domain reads DTGVSQNPRHKITKRGQNVTFRCDPISEHNRLYWYRQTLGQGPEFLTYFQNEAQLEKSRLLSDRFSAERPKGSFSTLEIQRTEQGDSAMYLCASSLRGTNLETQYFGPGTRLLVL.